This T cell receptor (beta chain) was identified during a study of cytomegalovirus exposure and HLA in healthy donors. PCR employed 60 Vbeta and 13 Jbeta primers. Original methodology: There were tens of millions of unique TCR beta chains by a later count, and around 10 million of them were shared. The assay was immunoSEQ multiplex PCR, and TCRdb's table has in-frame clones only and misses some. V and J calls and clone size are copied from that table; D and trimming were computed from the DNA. The table lists 100,000 or so clones, around four fifths of them singletons. The V gene's germline CDR1 is SNHLY and CDR2 FYNNEI. The CDR3 has 14 amino acids. Between the trimmed V and J ends, which lost 7 bases and 10 bases, there was a span of 17 bases. This clone is a singleton in its sample.

Source material: PBMCs. This sequence was found in a man aged 30 to 39 in good health and CMV-seropositive. This chain connects TRBV2 to TRBJ2-6; a weak D match, TRBD1 (6 bases). This CDR3 reads CASNQIGGTNVLTF. The DNA for the CDR3 is TGTGCCAGCAACCAGATTGGGGGCACAAACGTCCTGACTTTC. Complete variable domain (other parts from reference TRBV2 and TRBJ2-6): EPEVTQTPSHQVTQMGQEVILRCVPISNHLYFYWYRQILGQKVEFLVSFYNNEISEKSEIFDDQFSVERPDGSNFTLKIRSTKLEDSAMYFCASNQIGGTNVLTFGAGSRLTVL.